The 32 T cell receptor beta chains reported below all come from one sample, sequenced in a study of T-cell reconstitution after alpha-beta-depleted transplantation in children. Unique molecular identifiers were built into the TCRbeta library. Each CDR3 protein gets one entry after TCRdb re-called the PCR reads with MiXCR. This sample yields approximately 420,000 distinct CDR3 sequences, of which roughly a tenth are seen a single time; roughly 6% belongs to the top ten. The sample in question was PBMCs from the stem cell graft donor, obtained from the stem cell graft. These receptors all come from a human donor who donated a stem cell graft to a child with acute myeloid leukemia.

This clonotype occurred many times. This rearrangement joins TRBV29-1 to TRBJ2-3, with a possible D match to TRBD1 (6 bases). The CDR3 has 17 amino acids. The germline V and J ends were trimmed by 0 bases and 4 bases, with 20 bases remaining between them. Germline-derived CDR1 and CDR2 are SQVTM and ANQGSEA. CDR3 protein: CSVEDLTRSKGADTQYF. The CDR3 DNA is TGCAGCGTTGAAGATCTCACCCGCTCTAAGGGGGCAGATACGCAGTATTTT.

This clonotype was seen repeatedly, ten times or more. The genes are TRBV20-1 and TRBJ2-5, with 8 positions matching TRBD2. Germline V gene data show CDR1 as DFQATT and CDR2 as SNEGSKA (reference sequence). V lost 6 bases to trimming and J lost 5 bases; unmatched junction nucleotides: 17. This CDR3 has 16 residues. CDR3 nucleotide sequence: TGCAGTGCGGACGGTCTAACTAGCGGTTATGTGGAGACCCAGTACTTC. Translated, it gives CSADGLTSGYVETQYF.

The J gene is TRBJ2-2, the V gene TRBV29-1; tentative D call: TRBD1 (6 bases). Germline CDR1 SQVTM, CDR2 ANQGSEA. The CDR3 is 12 residues long. Trimming cost V 6 bases and J 7 bases, with 12 bases left between them. The CDR3 nucleotides read TGCAGCGTGACAGGAGCCCTCGGGGAGCTGTTTTTT. The encoded protein is CSVTGALGELFF.

The chain couples TRBV19 to TRBJ1-2; TRBD1 aligns across 7 bases. V lost 1 base, J lost 8 bases, and 7 bases stayed unmatched. The germline CDR1 and CDR2 sequences are LNHDA and SQIVND (reference sequence). The CDR3 is 14 amino acids. The CDR3 DNA reads as TGTGCCAGTAGTATAGCACAGGGGTTCTACGGCTACACCTTC. Encoded protein: CASSIAQGFYGYTF. The full variable domain, rest sourced from reference TRBV19 and TRBJ1-2, is DGGITQSPKYLFRKEGQNVTLSCEQNLNHDAMYWYRQDPGQGLRLIYYSQIVNDFQKGDIAEGYSVSREKKESFPLTVTSAQKNPTAFYLCASSIAQGFYGYTFGSGTRLTVV.

This clonotype was found many times. The V gene is TRBV15, the J gene TRBJ2-1; D remains unclear. This CDR3 is built from 13 residues. Trimming removed 0 bases from V and 7 bases from J, with 7 bases in between. Germline loops: CDR1 LNHNV, CDR2 YYDKDF (reference sequence). CDR3 sequence: CATSRDPWNEQFF. The CDR3 nucleotides read TGTGCCACCAGCAGAGATCCTTGGAATGAGCAGTTCTTC.

This clonotype appeared many times. The rearrangement joins TRBV10-3 to TRBJ1-1, with 8 nucleotides matching TRBD1. J gave up 4 bases and V 8 bases, and 3 bases lay outside the gene matches. Germline V CDR1 and CDR2: ENHRY, SYGVKD. The CDR3 length is 12 residues. CDR3 nucleotides: TGTGCCATCCAACAGGGGGGCACTGAAGCTTTCTTT. Protein product: CAIQQGGTEAFF.

This clonotype was counted between two and nine times. The V call is TRBV12-3 or TRBV12-4, the J call TRBJ2-3, with TRBD2 identical over 9 bases. The CDR3 spans 15 residues. V was pared by 7 bases and J by 2 bases, with 7 bases of the junction left unmatched. The CDR3 coding sequence is TGTGCCAGCAAAACTCTAGCGGGGAACACAGATACGCAGTATTTT. Translation: CASKTLAGNTDTQYF.

This clonotype was picked up a small number of times. The chain is built from TRBV27 and TRBJ1-4; unclear D gene. The CDR3 totals 15 residues. Germline V gene sequence: CDR1 MNHEY, CDR2 SMNVEV (reference sequence). The V end lost 6 bases, the J end lost 5 bases, and 16 bases lay between the germline ends. The CDR3 spells CASRRTGGPNEKLFF. The CDR3 bases are TGTGCCAGCAGAAGGACGGGTGGCCCCAATGAAAAACTGTTTTTT.

This chain connects TRBV18 to TRBJ2-4; no clear D gene. The V end was cut by 0 bases, the J end by 0 bases, with 6 bases between. CDR1 is KGHSH and CDR2 is LQKENI in the germline V gene. The CDR3 has 15 residues. The CDR3 here is CASSPPSLAKNIQYF. CDR3 nucleotides: TGTGCCAGCTCACCACCTAGCTTAGCCAAAAACATTCAGTACTTC.

The chain uses TRBV6-5 and TRBJ2-1, with 7 bases lining up with TRBD1. Germline V gives CDR1 MNHEY, CDR2 SVGAGI. The ends lost 5 bases at V and 9 bases at J; junction bases unmatched: 16. The CDR3 length is 16 residues. The CDR3 region is CASSASTGKGSGEQFF. In DNA, the CDR3 is TGTGCCAGCAGTGCCTCGACAGGGAAAGGCAGTGGTGAGCAGTTCTTC.

The chain couples TRBV14 to TRBJ2-2; 9 nucleotides align to TRBD1. Germline V CDR1 and CDR2: SGHDN, FVKESK. This CDR3 has 15 residues. The V and J ends lost 6 bases and 6 bases, in that order; junction bases with no gene match: 8. CDR3 loop: CASRSLQGASGELFF. CDR3 bases: TGTGCCAGCAGATCGTTACAGGGGGCGTCCGGGGAGCTGTTTTTT. Complete variable domain (other parts from reference TRBV14 and TRBJ2-2): EAGVTQFPSHSVIEKGQTVTLRCDPISGHDNLYWYRRVMGKEIKFLLHFVKESKQDESGMPNNRFLAERTGGTYSTLKVQPAELEDSGVYFCASRSLQGASGELFFGEGSRLTVL.

This clonotype was recorded many times. The CDR3 bases are TGCAGCCTCCAAGGCCCCGACGAGACCCAGTACTTC. Its translation: CSLQGPDETQYF. The chain uses TRBV29-1 and TRBJ2-5; D ambiguous. V lost 8 bases to trimming and J lost 5 bases, with 15 bases between them. CDR1 and CDR2 from the germline V gene are SQVTM and ANQGSEA. This CDR3 has 12 amino acids.

The gene calls are TRBV24-1 and TRBJ2-1; the match to TRBD1 covers 11 bases. The V gene end was trimmed by 4 bases and the J gene end by 6 bases; junction bases not matched to a gene: 4. Per germline, CDR1 KGHDR and CDR2 SFDVKD. There are 15 residues in the CDR3. The CDR3 DNA reads as TGTGCCACCAGTGACACCGGGACAGGGGGCAATGAGCAGTTCTTC. Its protein is CATSDTGTGGNEQFF.

This clonotype was counted between two and nine times. The gene calls are TRBV7-3 and TRBJ2-1; D perhaps matches TRBD1 (6 bases). Germline V lookup: CDR1 SGHTA, CDR2 FQGTGA. Deletions cut 5 bases from V and 9 bases from J, with 14 bases between. The CDR3 sequence is 13 residues long. CDR3 nucleotide sequence: TGTGCCAGCAGCCATACACAGGACAGTGAGCAGTTCTTC. This translates into CASSHTQDSEQFF.

Ten or more counts support this clonotype. The V call is TRBV7-8, the J call TRBJ2-4, with 10 bases matching TRBD2. CDR3 length: 19 amino acids. J was trimmed by 7 bases and V by 5 bases; bases with no gene match: 20. Per the germline V gene, CDR1 is SGHVS and CDR2 is FQNEAQ. This CDR3 is CASSLRTSGSPGNGNIQYF. DNA for the CDR3: TGTGCCAGCAGCCTGCGGACTAGCGGCTCCCCCGGTAATGGCAACATTCAGTACTTC.

This clonotype has ten or more counts. The chain joins TRBV5-1 to TRBJ2-1; D might be TRBD2 (6 bases). The CDR3 runs 14 residues. The germline gives CDR1 SGHRS, CDR2 YFSETQ. Trimming stripped 0 bases from V and 6 bases from J, with 10 bases between. This chain's CDR3 is CASSLELAVNEQFF. The CDR3 DNA follows: TGCGCCAGCAGCTTGGAACTAGCCGTCAATGAGCAGTTCTTC.

V usage is TRBV6-1 and J usage is TRBJ1-5; possible D gene TRBD1, 5 bases. Germline-derived CDR1 and CDR2 are MNHNS and SASEGT. V was pared by 7 bases and J by 5 bases, with 12 bases between. There are 13 residues in the CDR3. The CDR3 nucleotides are TGTGCCAGCACAAGGGGCAGGCATCAGCCCCAGCATTTT. It yields the protein CASTRGRHQPQHF.

There are many counts of this clonotype. At one boundary the junction diverges from the germline segment, which might be a read error. The J gene is TRBJ2-2, the V gene TRBV5-1; D remains unclear. CDR1 is SGHRS, CDR2 YFSETQ, per germline. The CDR3 is 14 amino acids. The CDR3 loop is CASSPRPNTGELFF. The CDR3 coding sequence is TGTGCCAGCAGCCCCCGCCCGAACACCGGGGAGCTGTTTTTT.

This clonotype was counted ten times or more. V is TRBV7-8 and J is TRBJ2-3; D gene uncertain. The CDR3 consists of 15 residues. Deletions cut 0 bases from V and 4 bases from J, with 11 bases between. The germline V gene has CDR1 SGHVS and CDR2 FQNEAQ. In DNA form, the CDR3 reads TGTGCCAGCAGCTTAGCAGGGCCAAGCCCAGATACGCAGTATTTT. It codes for CASSLAGPSPDTQYF.

In this sample, this clonotype turned up a few times. Mismatch with germline at one junction end may stem from a read error. The chain recombines TRBV20-1 with TRBJ2-7; a weak D match, TRBD2 (5 bases). Germline V gives CDR1 DFQATT, CDR2 SNEGSKA (reference sequence). The CDR3 sequence is 16 residues long. The CDR3 spells CCARDPAGVGAVEQYF. DNA of the CDR3: TGCTGTGCTAGAGATCCGGCAGGAGTGGGAGCGGTCGAGCAGTACTTC.

As for this clonotype: Sequence at one end of the junction differs from germline and may be a read error. The rearrangement joins TRBV24-1 to TRBJ2-2; D is tentatively TRBD1 or TRBD2 (5 bases each). There are 15 residues in the CDR3. The germline V gene has CDR1 KGHDR and CDR2 SFDVKD. CDR3 protein: CATSGGPPNTGDLFF. The CDR3 DNA reads as TGTGCCACCAGTGGTGGCCCCCCGAACACCGGGGACCTGTTTTTT.

This clonotype was found a few times. The rearrangement links TRBV6-5 to TRBJ1-1; D possibly corresponds to TRBD1 (5 bases). The ends were cut back, 0 bases at V and 7 bases at J, with 15 bases in the middle. Germline CDR1 reads MNHEY; CDR2 reads SVGAGI. The CDR3 is made up of 15 amino acids. The CDR3 sequence: CASSYSFLGGFEAFF. Here the CDR3 DNA reads TGTGCCAGCAGTTACTCGTTTCTCGGGGGATTTGAAGCTTTCTTT.

This clonotype was seen a handful of times. The chain couples TRBV20-1 to TRBJ2-7, with 8 bases lining up with TRBD2. This CDR3 is built from 15 residues. V trimming: 4 bases; J trimming: 0 bases; junction bases outside the gene matches: 8. Germline assignment: CDR1 DFQATT and CDR2 SNEGSKA (reference sequence). The CDR3 sequence is CSAKIAGRSSYEQYF. CDR3 coding DNA: TGCAGTGCTAAAATAGCGGGGAGGAGCTCCTACGAGCAGTACTTC.

This clonotype was recorded many times. The chain is built from TRBV24-1 and TRBJ2-1; a possible D gene is TRBD2 (7 bases). The V and J ends lost 7 bases and 9 bases respectively, with 15 bases between them. The length of the CDR3 is 13 residues. Germline V gene lookup returns CDR1 KGHDR and CDR2 SFDVKD. Here the CDR3 DNA reads TGTGCCACCAGCGGAACAGGGAGGGCTGAGCAGTTCTTC. This gives the protein CATSGTGRAEQFF.

This clonotype has a handful of counts. Sequence at one end of the junction differs from germline and may be a read error. The chain couples TRBV15 to TRBJ1-3, with 10 bases identical to TRBD1. The V gene's germline CDR1 is LNHNV and CDR2 YYDKDF (reference sequence). The CDR3 covers 15 residues. For the CDR3, the DNA is TGTGCCACCAGCGGAGACAGGGGGCCCGGAAACACCATATATTTT. Translation gives CATSGDRGPGNTIYF.

This clonotype was detected ten times or more. The chain links TRBV12-3 or TRBV12-4 to TRBJ2-2; TRBD1 agrees at 8 bases. This CDR3 contains 14 residues. With V trimmed by 3 bases and J by 7 bases, 4 bases remained unmatched. The CDR3, as DNA: TGTGCCAGCAGTTTTCAGGGGGCGGTCGGGGAGCTGTTTTTT. Its protein product is CASSFQGAVGELFF.

This clonotype was picked up a small number of times. The chain couples TRBV6-2 or TRBV6-3 to TRBJ2-7, with 7 positions matching TRBD1. Trimming took 7 bases from V and 5 from J; bases not matched to a gene: 5. There are 12 residues in the CDR3. Germline-derived CDR1 and CDR2 are MNHEY and SVGEGT. The CDR3: CASNRGSHEQYF. The CDR3, as DNA: TGTGCCAGCAACAGGGGTTCCCACGAGCAGTACTTC.

This clonotype came up a few times. The chain uses TRBV12-3 or TRBV12-4 and TRBJ1-5; D call uncertain. The CDR3 consists of 15 residues. V gave up 3 bases and J gave up 0 bases, with 9 bases separating them. The chain's CDR3 is CASSFLGISNQPQHF. CDR3 in DNA: TGTGCCAGCAGTTTTTTAGGAATTAGCAATCAGCCCCAGCATTTT.

A few counts support this clonotype. One end of the junction is discordant with germline, which a read error may explain. The chain couples TRBV5-1 to TRBJ1-2; 7 bases map to TRBD1. From germline, CDR1 is SGHRS and CDR2 YFSETQ. The CDR3 covers 12 residues. The CDR3 here is CPRGAGGYGYTF. The CDR3 bases are TGCCCCAGGGGGGCCGGGGGCTATGGCTACACCTTC.

About this clonotype itself: Since a much larger clone is just one base distant, this may be a read error. The chain recombines TRBV5-1 with TRBJ2-7, with 11 bases aligning to TRBD1. The CDR3 consists of 18 residues. J gave up 0 bases and V 4 bases, and 12 bases lay outside the gene matches. Per germline, CDR1 SGHRS and CDR2 YFSETQ. CDR3 loop: CASSQPNLDRGHSYEQYF. The CDR3 DNA is TGCGCCAGCAGCCAACCGAACCTGGACAGGGGGCACTCCTACGAGCAGTACTTC.

This clonotype was recorded a few times. The chain uses TRBV5-5 and TRBJ1-6; TRBD1 aligns across 7 bases. The CDR3 spans 16 residues. V shed 3 bases, J shed 1 base, and the junction held 4 bases outside the gene matches. The V gene's germline CDR1 is SGHKS and CDR2 YYEKEE (reference sequence). The CDR3 region has the DNA TGTGCCAGCAGCTCACAGGGGTTTTCCTATAATTCACCCCTCCACTTT. This gives the protein CASSSQGFSYNSPLHF.

This clonotype has just a few counts. This rearrangement joins TRBV7-2 to TRBJ2-5, with 10 bases that match TRBD1. Germline loops: CDR1 SGHTA, CDR2 FQGNSA. This CDR3 region has 16 residues. V was pared by 1 base and J by 5 bases, with 7 bases of the junction left unmatched. The CDR3 reads CASSLGAGTGVETQYF. The CDR3 DNA sequence: TGTGCCAGCAGCTTAGGGGCCGGGACAGGGGTGGAGACCCAGTACTTC.